This T cell receptor beta chain appears in the sequencing data of a study of vaccination and CD4 T cells after COVID-19. Background on the study: Post-vaccine sample collection happened at a median of approximately 77 days after dose two, ranging 14 to 241. The stimulating agents, overlapping spike peptides, came from SARS-CoV-2, HCoV-NL63, HCoV-OC43 and HCoV-229E.

Treatment indicated: roughly 10-day PBMC culture with coronavirus spike peptide pools or control peptides (ViraFEST assay). The Oncomine TCR Beta short-read assay generated sequence data from the DNA of cultured CD4+ T cells. TCRdb processed the PCR reads anew with MiXCR; each CDR3 protein has one entry. In the table there are 8,500 to 9,000 distinct CDR3 sequences, 50% to 70% of which are singletons. A few counts support this clonotype. Its target is unknown. The origin of this receptor is a human donor with COVID-19. Source: cultured CD4+ T cells from blood, taken after SARS-CoV-2 vaccination.

CDR3 coding DNA: TGTGCCAGCAGTAAACCTGGGACAGCCGAGCAGTACTTC. It encodes CASSKPGTAEQYF. V gene TRBV6-1 combines with J gene TRBJ2-7, with 7 bases that match TRBD1. The CDR3 has 13 amino acids. The junction had 7 bases not matched to a gene; V was cut back by 5 bases and J by 6 bases. Germline CDR1 reads MNHNS; CDR2 reads SASEGT.